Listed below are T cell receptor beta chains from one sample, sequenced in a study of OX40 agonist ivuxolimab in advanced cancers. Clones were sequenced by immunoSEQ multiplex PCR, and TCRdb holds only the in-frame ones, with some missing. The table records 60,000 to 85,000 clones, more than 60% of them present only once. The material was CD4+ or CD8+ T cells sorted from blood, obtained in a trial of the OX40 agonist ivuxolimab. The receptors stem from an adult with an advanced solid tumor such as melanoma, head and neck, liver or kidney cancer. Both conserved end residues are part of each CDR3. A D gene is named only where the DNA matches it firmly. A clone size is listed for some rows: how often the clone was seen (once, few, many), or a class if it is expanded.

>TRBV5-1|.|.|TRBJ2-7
CARPGGRTYEQYF
TGCGCCAGGCCGGGTGGCAGAACCTACGAGCAGTACTTC
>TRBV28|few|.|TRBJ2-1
CASSLLYNEQFF
TGTGCCAGCAGTTTACTATACAATGAGCAGTTCTTC
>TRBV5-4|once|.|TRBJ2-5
CASSPGVEVETQYF
TGTGCCAGCAGCCCGGGAGTGGAGGTAGAGACCCAGTACTTC
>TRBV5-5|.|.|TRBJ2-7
CASSYGGSYEQYF
TGTGCCAGCAGCTATGGGGGGTCCTACGAGCAGTACTTC
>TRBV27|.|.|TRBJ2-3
CASSLSPPRDTCTDTQYF
TGTGCCAGCAGTTTATCCCCGCCCCGGGACACTTGCACAGATACGCAGTATTTT
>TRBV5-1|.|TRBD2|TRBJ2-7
CASRPTGTSVYEQYF
TGCGCCAGCAGGCCCACCGGGACTAGCGTTTACGAGCAGTACTTC
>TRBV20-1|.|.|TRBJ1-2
CSAGDVGGYTF
TGCAGTGCGGGGGACGTGGGCGGCTACACCTTC
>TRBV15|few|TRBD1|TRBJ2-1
CATSKGTGSSMEQFF
TGTGCCACCAGCAAAGGGACAGGATCCTCGATGGAGCAGTTCTTC
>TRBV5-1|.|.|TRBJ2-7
CASSVIGGPYYEQYF
TGCGCCAGCAGTGTTATCGGGGGCCCATACTACGAGCAGTACTTC
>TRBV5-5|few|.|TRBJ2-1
CASSAGNANNEQFF
TGTGCCAGCAGCGCGGGGAACGCCAACAATGAGCAGTTCTTC
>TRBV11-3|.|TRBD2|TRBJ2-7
CASSSFTSGRGEQYF
TGTGCCAGCAGTTCTTTTACTAGCGGGAGAGGGGAGCAGTACTTC
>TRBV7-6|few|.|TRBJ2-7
CASSYGVGEQYF
TGTGCCAGCAGCTACGGGGTAGGAGAGCAGTACTTC
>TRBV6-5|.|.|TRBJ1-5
CASSRGVTDQPQHF
TGTGCCAGCAGTAGAGGAGTTACGGATCAGCCCCAGCATTTT
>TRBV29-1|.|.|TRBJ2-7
CSVFRAGSYEQYF
TGCAGCGTTTTCAGGGCAGGGTCTTACGAGCAGTACTTC
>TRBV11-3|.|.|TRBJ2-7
CASSLALESYEQYF
TGTGCCAGCAGCTTAGCTCTGGAGTCCTACGAGCAGTACTTC
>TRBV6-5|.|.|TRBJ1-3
CASRPSKGRNTIYF
TGTGCCAGCAGACCCAGTAAAGGTAGGAACACCATATATTTT
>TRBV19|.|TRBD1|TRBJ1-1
CASSIDQDRGLTEAFF
TGTGCCAGTAGTATAGACCAGGACAGGGGGCTGACTGAAGCTTTCTTT
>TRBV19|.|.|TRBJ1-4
CASSIAWAGNEKLFF
TGTGCCAGTAGTATAGCGTGGGCAGGAAATGAAAAACTGTTTTTT
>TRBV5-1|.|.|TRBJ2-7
CASSSGLEVSYEQYF
TGCGCCAGCAGCTCGGGACTTGAGGTCTCCTACGAGCAGTACTTC
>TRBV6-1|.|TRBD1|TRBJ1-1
CASSERDRGPNTEAFF
TGTGCCAGCAGTGAACGGGACAGGGGGCCGAACACTGAAGCTTTCTTT
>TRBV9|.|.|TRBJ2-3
CASSPLVGTQYF
TGTGCCAGCAGCCCCCTAGTTGGAACGCAGTATTTT
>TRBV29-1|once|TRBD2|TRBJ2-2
CSVGAGGWAGELFF
TGCAGCGTGGGTGCGGGGGGCTGGGCCGGGGAGCTGTTTTTT
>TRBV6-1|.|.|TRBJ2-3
CASRVAPSSTDTQYF
TGTGCCAGCAGGGTGGCCCCCTCTAGCACAGATACGCAGTATTTT
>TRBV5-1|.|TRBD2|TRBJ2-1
CASSPGGSSYNEQFF
TGCGCCAGCAGCCCCGGCGGGAGCTCCTACAATGAGCAGTTCTTC
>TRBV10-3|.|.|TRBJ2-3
CAISAEPPTDTQYF
TGTGCCATCAGTGCGGAGCCCCCCACAGATACGCAGTATTTT
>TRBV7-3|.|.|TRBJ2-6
CASSFSGANVLTF
TGTGCCAGCAGCTTTTCCGGGGCCAACGTCCTGACTTTC
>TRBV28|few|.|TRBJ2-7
CASRRQYEQYF
TGTGCCAGCAGACGACAGTACGAGCAGTACTTC
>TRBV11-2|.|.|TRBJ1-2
CASSRDVQTSGYTF
TGTGCCAGCAGTCGGGACGTCCAAACCAGTGGCTACACCTTC
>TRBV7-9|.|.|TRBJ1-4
CASSSQVGPREKLFF
TGTGCCAGCAGCTCTCAGGTCGGGCCTCGGGAAAAACTGTTTTTT
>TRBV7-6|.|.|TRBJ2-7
CASSLTGYEQYF
TGTGCCAGCAGCTTGACGGGCTACGAGCAGTACTTC
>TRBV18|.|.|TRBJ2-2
CASSPPSLSIGVGELFF
TGTGCCAGCTCACCACCCTCACTATCCATAGGAGTAGGGGAGCTGTTTTTT
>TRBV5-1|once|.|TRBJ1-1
CASSPGGAQRTEAFF
TGCGCCAGCTCTCCCGGTGGGGCGCAGAGGACTGAAGCTTTCTTT
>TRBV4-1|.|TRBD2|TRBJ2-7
CASSQPSGRSPYEQYF
TGCGCCAGCAGCCAACCGAGCGGGAGATCTCCCTACGAGCAGTACTTC
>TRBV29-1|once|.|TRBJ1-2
CSVPWKAGYTF
TGCAGCGTGCCCTGGAAAGCCGGCTACACCTTC
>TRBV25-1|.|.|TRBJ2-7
CASSGYGGNPYEQYF
TGTGCCAGCAGTGGGTACGGGGGCAACCCCTACGAGCAGTACTTC
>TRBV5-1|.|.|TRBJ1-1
CASSFNTNTEAFF
TGCGCCAGCAGCTTCAACACGAACACTGAAGCTTTCTTT
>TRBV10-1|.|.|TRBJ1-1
CASSAWGTEAFF
TGCGCCAGCAGTGCCTGGGGAACTGAAGCTTTCTTT
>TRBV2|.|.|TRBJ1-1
CASSGPARVLGEAFF
TGTGCCAGCAGTGGCCCTGCCAGGGTGCTAGGTGAAGCTTTCTTT
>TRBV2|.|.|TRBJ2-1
CASRPGLGLEQFF
TGTGCCAGCAGACCGGGACTGGGGTTGGAGCAGTTCTTC
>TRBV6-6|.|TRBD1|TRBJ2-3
CASSYQGARGTDTQYF
TGTGCCAGCAGTTACCAGGGGGCGCGGGGCACAGATACGCAGTATTTT
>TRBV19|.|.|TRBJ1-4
CASSVSIATNEKLFF
TGTGCCAGTAGCGTAAGCATTGCAACTAATGAAAAACTGTTTTTT
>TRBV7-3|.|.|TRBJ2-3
CASTLASGTDTQYF
TGTGCCAGTACCTTAGCGTCCGGCACAGATACGCAGTATTTT
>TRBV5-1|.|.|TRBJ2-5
CASSLGGSQETQYF
TGCGCCAGCAGCTTGGGGGGGAGCCAAGAGACCCAGTACTTC
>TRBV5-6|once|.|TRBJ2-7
CASRAQGEQYF
TGTGCCAGCAGGGCGCAGGGCGAGCAGTACTTC